These T cell receptor beta chains were read from a single sample in a study of blood T cells in healthy people across ages. TCRdb passed the 5' RACE reads through MiXCR, listing each CDR3 protein once. Counted here are approximately 800,000 distinct CDR3 sequences, around 68% occurring once; the ten biggest clones make up around 30%. Sequenced sample: blood. These receptors came from a man younger than 40 in good health. Each CDR3 is given without its conserved first and last residue.

v_call	cdr3_length	j_call	cdr3_aa
TRBV7-8	14	TRBJ2-1	ASSLDGGGPYNEQF
TRBV9	15	TRBJ2-1	ASSVEDLAGYFNEQF
TRBV13	14	TRBJ2-7	ASSAVTGGKSYEQY
TRBV5-1	10	-	ASSLWGNIQY
TRBV7-3	13	TRBJ2-5	ASSLTQGGLETQY
TRBV20-1	10	TRBJ2-1	SARPPGNEQF
TRBV20-1	12	-	SASRGQFPYEQY
TRBV7-2	12	TRBJ2-1	ASSLTGPYNEQF
TRBV20-1	11	TRBJ2-7	SARDQGSYEQY
TRBV7-9	13	TRBJ2-3	ASSLGQDYTDTQY
TRBV7-2	13	TRBJ2-5	ASSLRSEAPETQY
TRBV6-1	9	TRBJ1-2	ALLGPYGYT
TRBV9	14	TRBJ2-3	ASSVEGRGATDTQY
TRBV6-2/TRBV6-3	14	TRBJ2-1	ASSYTTSGGRNEQF
TRBV15	13	TRBJ2-4	ATSQRTSSKNIQY
TRBV12-3/TRBV12-4	12	TRBJ1-6	ASSTRQSPSPLH
TRBV12-5	13	TRBJ2-2	ASGLLAGPTGELF
TRBV4-3	13	TRBJ2-1	ASSRSSGGNNEQF
TRBV7-2	13	TRBJ2-5	ASSTRSGITETQY
TRBV20-1	12	TRBJ2-1	SEDGPLSYNEQF
TRBV2	15	TRBJ2-1	ASRGPGSGRGYNEQF
TRBV9	11	TRBJ2-3	ASSVPTEDTQY
TRBV5-6	14	TRBJ1-6	ASSPGTASYNSPLH
TRBV7-2	12	TRBJ2-3	ASSFFTSTDTQY
TRBV5-5	12	TRBJ2-1	ASSLEGTHNEQF
TRBV15	13	TRBJ2-6	ATSMTDSGANVLT
TRBV12-3/TRBV12-4	12	TRBJ2-1	ASRGGGIGNEQF
TRBV4-3	11	TRBJ2-7	ASSQDLLAEQY
TRBV12-3/TRBV12-4	14	TRBJ2-7	ASSPYETGSSYEQY
TRBV20-1	10	TRBJ2-7	SADRTAGEQY
TRBV7-9	16	TRBJ2-6	ASSLGGGSASGANVLT
TRBV5-5	15	TRBJ2-7	ASRLIGPPEGPYEQY
TRBV29-1	10	TRBJ2-5	SVEDRSDEQY
TRBV7-2	12	TRBJ1-1	ASSSTGSRTEAF
TRBV7-2	13	TRBJ2-3	ASSPPRSAGVTQY
TRBV29-1	10	TRBJ2-5	SVPGFEETQY
TRBV4-3	13	TRBJ2-5	ASSQDYGQAETQY
TRBV6-2/TRBV6-3	15	TRBJ2-1	ASSYSRTSGGAGEQF
TRBV3-1	15	TRBJ2-7	ASSRAPSGGGSYEQY
TRBV7-3	13	TRBJ2-1	ASSINLAGANEQF
TRBV4-3	13	TRBJ2-7	ASSPGTGGSYEQY
TRBV4-3	14	TRBJ2-5	ASSQEWTGAQETQY
TRBV28	13	TRBJ2-5	ASTQEGGAWKTQY
TRBV6-6	14	TRBJ2-1	ASSPRASGGANEQF
TRBV6-5	13	TRBJ1-1	ASSYRPRGRSEAF
TRBV13	13	TRBJ2-3	ASSLDRQGPDTQY
TRBV6-2/TRBV6-3	15	TRBJ2-1	ASSYLTGGDVLDEQF
TRBV6-2/TRBV6-3	12	TRBJ2-1	ASSYYLAANEQF
TRBV29-1	12	TRBJ2-1	SVSGTGTYNEQF
TRBV20-1	12	TRBJ1-2	SASSTRDFFGYT
TRBV5-1	12	TRBJ2-3	ASSLDSGTDTQY
TRBV6-1	11	TRBJ2-1	ASKGGLVQEQF
TRBV29-1	10	-	SVETRPYEQY
TRBV5-1	14	TRBJ2-3	ASSLEGQVSTDTQY
TRBV7-9	13	TRBJ2-7	ASSLLDRVMAEQY
TRBV6-5	13	TRBJ2-3	ASSPGTPGADTQY
TRBV6-2/TRBV6-3	13	TRBJ1-5	ASSYQKYSNQPQH
TRBV29-1	10	TRBJ1-2	SVTRSGYGYT
TRBV27	12	TRBJ2-5	ASSSLGTEETQY